This T cell receptor (beta chain) was profiled in a study of Graves' ophthalmopathy and Graves' hyperthyroidism. Study results and limitations: Among thyroid clonotypes expanded above 0.001 frequency, most also appeared in blood.

Diagnostic conclusions were grounded in clinical symptoms, serum thyroxine, TRAb, thyroid ultrasound and orbital computed tomography. About this clonotype: As yet, its antigen is unknown.

The CDR3 covers 14 residues. Germline V gene sequence: CDR1 SGHRS, CDR2 YFSETQ. V was pared by 4 bases and J by 3 bases, with 14 bases between. RNA transcripts served as template for amplifying TCR beta CDR3 sequences. An opening RT-PCR round employed HTBI primers and preceded a second-round multiplex PCR. TCRdb reprocessed the multiplex PCR reads with MiXCR, giving one entry per CDR3 protein. The sample lists a few hundred thousand distinct CDR3 sequences, around a fifth occurring once. Sequenced: peripheral blood. The chain employs TRBV5-1 and TRBJ2-7; no definite D call. This receptor was taken from a woman between 45 and 65 years old with Graves' ophthalmopathy. The CDR3 loop reads CASSPTPLVYEQYF. Here the CDR3 DNA reads TGCGCCAGCAGCCCTACACCGTTAGTCTACGAGCAGTACTTC.